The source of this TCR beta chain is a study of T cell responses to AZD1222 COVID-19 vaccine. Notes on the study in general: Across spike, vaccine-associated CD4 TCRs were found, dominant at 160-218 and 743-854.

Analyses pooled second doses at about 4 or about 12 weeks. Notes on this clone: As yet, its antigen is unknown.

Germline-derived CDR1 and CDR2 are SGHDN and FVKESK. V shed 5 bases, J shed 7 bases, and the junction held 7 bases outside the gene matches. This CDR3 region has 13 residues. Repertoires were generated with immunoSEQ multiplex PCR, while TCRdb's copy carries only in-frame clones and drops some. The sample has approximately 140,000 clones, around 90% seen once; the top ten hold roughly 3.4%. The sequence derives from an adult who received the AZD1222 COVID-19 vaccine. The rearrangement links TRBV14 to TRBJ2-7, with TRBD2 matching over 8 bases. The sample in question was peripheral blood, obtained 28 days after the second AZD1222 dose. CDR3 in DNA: TGTGCCAGCAGCGCCGGACTAGCCCGGGAGCAGTACTTC. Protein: CASSAGLAREQYF.